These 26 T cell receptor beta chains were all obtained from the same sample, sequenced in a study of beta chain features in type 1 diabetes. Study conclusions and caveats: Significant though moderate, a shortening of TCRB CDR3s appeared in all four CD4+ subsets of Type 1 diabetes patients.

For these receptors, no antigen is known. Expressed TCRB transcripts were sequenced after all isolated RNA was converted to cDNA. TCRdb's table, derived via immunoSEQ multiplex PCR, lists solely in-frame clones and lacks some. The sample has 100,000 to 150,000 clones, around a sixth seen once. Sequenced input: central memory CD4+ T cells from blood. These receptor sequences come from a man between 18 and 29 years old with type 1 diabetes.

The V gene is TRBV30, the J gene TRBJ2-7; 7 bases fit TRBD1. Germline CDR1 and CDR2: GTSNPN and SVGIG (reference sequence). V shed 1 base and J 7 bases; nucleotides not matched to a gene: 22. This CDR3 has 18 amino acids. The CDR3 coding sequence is TGTGCCTGGAGTGGCCGGGACAGACAATCCGGACGCCGGGGTGAGCAGTACTTC. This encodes CAWSGRDRQSGRRGEQYF. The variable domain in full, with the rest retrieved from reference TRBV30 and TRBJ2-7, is SQTIHQWPATLVQPVGSPLSLECTVEGTSNPNLYWYRQAAGRGLQLLFYSVGIGQISSEVPQNLSASRPQDRQFILSSKKLLLSDSGFYLCAWSGRDRQSGRRGEQYFGPGTRLTVT.

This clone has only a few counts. The DNA of the CDR3 is TGTGCCAGCAGCTTATTTATGAGCGGGGGGGGCACAGATACGCAGTATTTT. Translation: CASSLFMSGGGTDTQYF. The rearrangement links TRBV7-2 to TRBJ2-3; 10 bases are a match to TRBD2. J was trimmed by 1 base and V by 2 bases; bases with no gene match: 6. CDR3 length: 17 amino acids. The germline V gene has CDR1 SGHTA and CDR2 FQGNSA.

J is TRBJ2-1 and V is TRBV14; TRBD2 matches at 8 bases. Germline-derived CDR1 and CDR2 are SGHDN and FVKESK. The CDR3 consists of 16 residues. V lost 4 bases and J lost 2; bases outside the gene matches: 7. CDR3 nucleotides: TGTGCCAGCAGCCCGGCCGGGGGGGCGGCCTACAATGAGCAGTTCTTC. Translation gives CASSPAGGAAYNEQFF.

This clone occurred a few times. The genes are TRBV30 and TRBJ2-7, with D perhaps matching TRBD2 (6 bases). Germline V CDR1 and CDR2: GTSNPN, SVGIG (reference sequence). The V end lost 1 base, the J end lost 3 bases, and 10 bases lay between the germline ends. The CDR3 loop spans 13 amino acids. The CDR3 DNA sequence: TGTGCCTGGAGTGATTCCGGGAGCTACGAGCAGTACTTC. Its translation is CAWSDSGSYEQYF.

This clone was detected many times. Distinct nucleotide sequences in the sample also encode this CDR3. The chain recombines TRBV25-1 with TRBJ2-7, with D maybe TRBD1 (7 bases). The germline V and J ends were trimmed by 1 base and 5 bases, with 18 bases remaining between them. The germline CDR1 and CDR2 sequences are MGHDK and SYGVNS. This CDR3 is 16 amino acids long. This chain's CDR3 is CASSELDGQGGHEQYF. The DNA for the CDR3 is TGTGCCAGCAGTGAATTAGACGGGCAGGGGGGCCACGAGCAGTACTTC.

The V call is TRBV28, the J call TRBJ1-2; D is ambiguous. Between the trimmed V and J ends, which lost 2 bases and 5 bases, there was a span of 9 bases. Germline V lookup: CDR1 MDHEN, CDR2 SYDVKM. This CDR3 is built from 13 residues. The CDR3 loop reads CASSLERVYGYTF. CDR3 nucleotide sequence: TGTGCCAGCAGTTTAGAGAGGGTATATGGCTACACCTTC.

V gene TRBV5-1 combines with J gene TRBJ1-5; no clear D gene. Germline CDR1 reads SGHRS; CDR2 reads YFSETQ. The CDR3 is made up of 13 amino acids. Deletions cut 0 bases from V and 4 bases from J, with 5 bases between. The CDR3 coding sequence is TGCGCCAGCAGCTTGGAGGTTAATCAGCCCCAGCATTTT. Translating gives CASSLEVNQPQHF.

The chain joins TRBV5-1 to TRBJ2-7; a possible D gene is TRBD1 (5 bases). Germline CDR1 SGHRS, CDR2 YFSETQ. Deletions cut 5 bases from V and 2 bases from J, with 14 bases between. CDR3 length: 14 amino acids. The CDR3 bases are TGCGCCAGCAGTCTTCAGGGTTTCACCTACGAGCAGTACTTC. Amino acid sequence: CASSLQGFTYEQYF.

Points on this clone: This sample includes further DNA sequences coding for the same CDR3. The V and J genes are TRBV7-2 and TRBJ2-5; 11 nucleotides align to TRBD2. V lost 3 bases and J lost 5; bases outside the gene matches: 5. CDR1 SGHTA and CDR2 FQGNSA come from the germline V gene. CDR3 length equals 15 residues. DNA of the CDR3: TGTGCCAGCAGCTTCCCGACTAGCGGGGTGGAGACCCAGTACTTC. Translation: CASSFPTSGVETQYF. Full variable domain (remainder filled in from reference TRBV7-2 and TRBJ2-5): GAGVSQSPSNKVTEKGKDVELRCDPISGHTALYWYRQSLGQGLEFLIYFQGNSAPDKSGLPSDRFSAERTGGSVSTLTIQRTQQEDSAVYLCASSFPTSGVETQYFGPGTRLLVL.

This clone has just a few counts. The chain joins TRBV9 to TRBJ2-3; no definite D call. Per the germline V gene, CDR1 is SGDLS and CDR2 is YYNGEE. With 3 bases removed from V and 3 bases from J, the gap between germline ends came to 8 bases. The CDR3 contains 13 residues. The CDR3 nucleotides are TGTGCCAGCAGCGCCAAGGGAACAGATACGCAGTATTTT. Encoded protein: CASSAKGTDTQYF.

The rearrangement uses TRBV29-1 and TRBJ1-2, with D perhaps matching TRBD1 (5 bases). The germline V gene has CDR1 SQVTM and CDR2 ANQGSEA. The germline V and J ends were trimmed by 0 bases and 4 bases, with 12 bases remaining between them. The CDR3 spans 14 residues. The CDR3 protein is CSVEEGAGGYGYTF. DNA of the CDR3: TGCAGCGTTGAAGAAGGGGCTGGAGGCTATGGCTACACCTTC.

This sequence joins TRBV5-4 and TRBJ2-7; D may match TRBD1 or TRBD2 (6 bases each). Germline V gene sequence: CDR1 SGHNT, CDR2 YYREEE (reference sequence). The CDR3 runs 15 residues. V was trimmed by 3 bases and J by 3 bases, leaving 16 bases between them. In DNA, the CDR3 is TGTGCCAGCAGCTCGACGACTAGGGGACACTACGAGCAGTACTTC. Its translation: CASSSTTRGHYEQYF.

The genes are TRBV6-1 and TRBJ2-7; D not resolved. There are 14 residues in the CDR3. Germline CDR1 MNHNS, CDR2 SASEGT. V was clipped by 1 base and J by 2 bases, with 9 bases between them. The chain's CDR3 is CASSEEVAAYEQYF. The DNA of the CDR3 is TGTGCCAGCAGTGAAGAGGTCGCTGCCTACGAGCAGTACTTC.

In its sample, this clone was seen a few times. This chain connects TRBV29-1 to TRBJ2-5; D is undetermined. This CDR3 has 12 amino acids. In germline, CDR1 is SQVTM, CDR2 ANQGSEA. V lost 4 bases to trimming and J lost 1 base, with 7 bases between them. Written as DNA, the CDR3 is TGCAGCGTTGCCCCATCCCAAGAGACCCAGTACTTC. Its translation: CSVAPSQETQYF.

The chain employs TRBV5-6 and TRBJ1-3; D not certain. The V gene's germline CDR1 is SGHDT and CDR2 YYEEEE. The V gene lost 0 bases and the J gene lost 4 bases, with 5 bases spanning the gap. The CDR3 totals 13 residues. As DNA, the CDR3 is TGTGCCAGCAGCTTGGGATTCGGAAACACCATATATTTT. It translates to CASSLGFGNTIYF.

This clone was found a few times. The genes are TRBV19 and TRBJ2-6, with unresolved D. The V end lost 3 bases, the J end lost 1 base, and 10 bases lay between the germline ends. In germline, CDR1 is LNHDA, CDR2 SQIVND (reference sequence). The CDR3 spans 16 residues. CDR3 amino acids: CASSIIRSSGANVLTF. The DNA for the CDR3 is TGTGCCAGTAGTATTATTCGGAGTTCTGGGGCCAACGTCCTGACTTTC.

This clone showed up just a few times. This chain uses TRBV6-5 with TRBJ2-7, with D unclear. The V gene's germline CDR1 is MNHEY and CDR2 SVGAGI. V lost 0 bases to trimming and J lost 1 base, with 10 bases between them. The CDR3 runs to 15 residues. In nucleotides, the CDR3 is TGTGCCAGCAGTTACTCGGGCTCGGAATCCTACGAGCAGTACTTC. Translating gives CASSYSGSESYEQYF.

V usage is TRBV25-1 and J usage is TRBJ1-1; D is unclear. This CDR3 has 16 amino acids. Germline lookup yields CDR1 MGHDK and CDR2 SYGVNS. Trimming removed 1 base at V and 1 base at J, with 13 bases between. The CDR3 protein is CASSELAGRPNTEAFF. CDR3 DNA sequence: TGTGCCAGCAGTGAATTGGCCGGACGTCCGAACACTGAAGCTTTCTTT.

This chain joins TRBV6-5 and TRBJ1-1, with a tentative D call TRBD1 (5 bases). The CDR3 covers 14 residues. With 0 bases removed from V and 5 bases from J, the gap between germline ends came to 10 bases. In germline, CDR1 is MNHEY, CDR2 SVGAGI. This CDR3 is CASSYSRGETEAFF. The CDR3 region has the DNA TGTGCCAGCAGTTACTCAAGAGGGGAAACTGAAGCTTTCTTT.

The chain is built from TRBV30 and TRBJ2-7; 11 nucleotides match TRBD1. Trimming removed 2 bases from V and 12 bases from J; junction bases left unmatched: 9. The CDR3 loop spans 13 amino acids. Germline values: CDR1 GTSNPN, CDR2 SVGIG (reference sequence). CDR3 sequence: CAWSRRDRGWTYF. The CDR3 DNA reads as TGTGCCTGGAGTCGACGGGACAGGGGGTGGACGTACTTC.

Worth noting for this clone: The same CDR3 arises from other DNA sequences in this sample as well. The CDR3 spells CASSQERNSYEQYF. The CDR3, as DNA: TGTGCCAGCAGCCAAGAGAGAAACAGTTACGAGCAGTACTTC. The chain combines TRBV4-2 with TRBJ2-7; D uncertain. CDR1 is LGHNA and CDR2 is YNFKEQ in the germline V gene. Trimming took 0 bases from V and 4 from J, leaving 10 bases between them. The CDR3 length is 14 residues.

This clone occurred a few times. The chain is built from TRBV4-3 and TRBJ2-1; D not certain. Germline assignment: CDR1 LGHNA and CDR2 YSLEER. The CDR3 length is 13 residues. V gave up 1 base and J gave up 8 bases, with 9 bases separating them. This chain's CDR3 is CASSQGWSDEQFF. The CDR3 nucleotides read TGCGCCAGCAGCCAAGGTTGGTCGGATGAGCAGTTCTTC.

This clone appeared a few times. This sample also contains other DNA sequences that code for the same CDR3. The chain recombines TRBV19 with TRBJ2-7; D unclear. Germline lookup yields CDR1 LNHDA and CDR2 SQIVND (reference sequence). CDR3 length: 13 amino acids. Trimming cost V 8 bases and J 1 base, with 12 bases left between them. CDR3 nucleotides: TGTGCCAGTTCGGACCGACCGTCCTACGAGCAGTACTTC. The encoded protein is CASSDRPSYEQYF.

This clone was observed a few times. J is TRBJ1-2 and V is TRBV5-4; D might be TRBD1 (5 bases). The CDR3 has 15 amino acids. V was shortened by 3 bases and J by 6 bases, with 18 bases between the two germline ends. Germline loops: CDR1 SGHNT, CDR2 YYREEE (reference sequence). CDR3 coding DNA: TGTGCCAGCAGCTCTTTTGATCAGGGCTGGCATGGCTACACCTTC. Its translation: CASSSFDQGWHGYTF.

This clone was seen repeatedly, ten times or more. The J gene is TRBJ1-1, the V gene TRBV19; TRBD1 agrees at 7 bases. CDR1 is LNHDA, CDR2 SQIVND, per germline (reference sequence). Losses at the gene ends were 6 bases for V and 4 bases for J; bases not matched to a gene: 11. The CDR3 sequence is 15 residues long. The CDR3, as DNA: TGTGCCAGTAGCAACACACAGGGGTCTATCACTGAAGCTTTCTTT. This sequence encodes CASSNTQGSITEAFF.

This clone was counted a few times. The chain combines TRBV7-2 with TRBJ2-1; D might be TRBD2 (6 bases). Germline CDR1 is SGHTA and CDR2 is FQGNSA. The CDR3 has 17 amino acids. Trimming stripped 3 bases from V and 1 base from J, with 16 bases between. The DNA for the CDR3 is TGTGCCAGCAGCTTCCTTGGACGTAGCGGTTCCTACAATGAGCAGTTCTTC. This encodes CASSFLGRSGSYNEQFF.